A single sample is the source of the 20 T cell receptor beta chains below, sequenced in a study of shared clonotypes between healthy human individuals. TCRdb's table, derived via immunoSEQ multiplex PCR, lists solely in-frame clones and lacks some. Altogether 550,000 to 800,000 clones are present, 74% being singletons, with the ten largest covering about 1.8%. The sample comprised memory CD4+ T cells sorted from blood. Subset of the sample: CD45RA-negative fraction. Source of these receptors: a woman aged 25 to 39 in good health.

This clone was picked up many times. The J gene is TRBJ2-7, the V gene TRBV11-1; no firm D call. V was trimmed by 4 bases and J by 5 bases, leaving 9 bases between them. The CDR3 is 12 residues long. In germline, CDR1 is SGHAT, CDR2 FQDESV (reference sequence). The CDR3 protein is CASSSNEDEQYF. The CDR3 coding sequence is TGTGCCAGCAGCTCGAATGAGGACGAGCAGTACTTC. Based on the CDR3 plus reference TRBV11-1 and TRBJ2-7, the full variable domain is EAEVAQSPRYKITEKSQAVAFWCDPISGHATLYWYRQILGQGPELLVQFQDESVVDDSQLPKDRFSAERLKGVDSTLKIQPAELGDSAMYLCASSSNEDEQYFGPGTRLTVT.

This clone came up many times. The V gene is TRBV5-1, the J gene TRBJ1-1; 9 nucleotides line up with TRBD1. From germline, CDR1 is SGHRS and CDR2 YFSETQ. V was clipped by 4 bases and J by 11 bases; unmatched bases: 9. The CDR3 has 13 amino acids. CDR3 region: CASSPAWTGVAFF. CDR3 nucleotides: TGCGCCAGCAGCCCAGCCTGGACAGGGGTGGCTTTCTTT.

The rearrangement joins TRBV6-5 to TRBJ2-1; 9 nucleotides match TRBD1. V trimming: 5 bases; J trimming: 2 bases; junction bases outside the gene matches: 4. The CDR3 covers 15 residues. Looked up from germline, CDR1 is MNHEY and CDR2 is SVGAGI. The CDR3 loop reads CASSRQGEAYNEQFF. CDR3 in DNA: TGTGCCAGCAGTCGACAGGGGGAGGCCTACAATGAGCAGTTCTTC.

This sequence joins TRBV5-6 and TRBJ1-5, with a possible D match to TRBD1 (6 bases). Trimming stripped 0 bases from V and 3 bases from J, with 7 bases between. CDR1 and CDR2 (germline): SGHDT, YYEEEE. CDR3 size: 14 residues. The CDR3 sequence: CASSLAGANQPQHF. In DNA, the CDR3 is TGTGCCAGCAGCTTGGCGGGGGCCAATCAGCCCCAGCATTTT.

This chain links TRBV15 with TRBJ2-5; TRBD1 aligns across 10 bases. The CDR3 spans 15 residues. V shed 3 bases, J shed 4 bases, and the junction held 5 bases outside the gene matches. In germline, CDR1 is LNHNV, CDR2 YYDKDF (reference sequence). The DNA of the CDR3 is TGTGCCACCAGCAGCAAGGGGACAGGGGTAGAGACCCAGTACTTC. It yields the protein CATSSKGTGVETQYF.

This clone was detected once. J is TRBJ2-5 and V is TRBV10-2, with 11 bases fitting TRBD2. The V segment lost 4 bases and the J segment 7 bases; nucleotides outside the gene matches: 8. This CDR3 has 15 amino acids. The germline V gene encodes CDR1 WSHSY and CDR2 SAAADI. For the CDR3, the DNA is TGCGCCAGCAGTGTACTAGCGGGAGAGGAGGGGACCCAGTACTTC. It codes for CASSVLAGEEGTQYF.

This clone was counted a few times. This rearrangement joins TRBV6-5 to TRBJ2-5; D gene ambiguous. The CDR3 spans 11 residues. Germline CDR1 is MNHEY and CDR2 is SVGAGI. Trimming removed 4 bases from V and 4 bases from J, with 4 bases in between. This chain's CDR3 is CASSFLETQYF. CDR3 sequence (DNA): TGTGCCAGCAGTTTTCTAGAGACCCAGTACTTC.

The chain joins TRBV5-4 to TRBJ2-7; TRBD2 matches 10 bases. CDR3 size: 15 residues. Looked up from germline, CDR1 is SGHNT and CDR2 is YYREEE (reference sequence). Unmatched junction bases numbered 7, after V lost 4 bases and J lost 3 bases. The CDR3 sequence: CASSQTASGSYEQYF. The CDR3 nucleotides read TGTGCCAGCAGCCAGACGGCTAGCGGGAGCTACGAGCAGTACTTC.

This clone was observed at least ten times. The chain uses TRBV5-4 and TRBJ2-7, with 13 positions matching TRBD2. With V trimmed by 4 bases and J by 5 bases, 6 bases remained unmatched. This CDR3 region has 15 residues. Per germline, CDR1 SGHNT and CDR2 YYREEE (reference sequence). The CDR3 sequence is CASSVGLAGRDEQYF. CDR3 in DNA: TGTGCCAGCAGCGTGGGACTAGCGGGAAGGGACGAGCAGTACTTC.

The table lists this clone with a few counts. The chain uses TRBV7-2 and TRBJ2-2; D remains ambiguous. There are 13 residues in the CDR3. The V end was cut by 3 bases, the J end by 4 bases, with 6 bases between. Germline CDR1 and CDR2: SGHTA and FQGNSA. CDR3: CASSFSSTGELFF. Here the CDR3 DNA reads TGTGCCAGCAGCTTCTCGAGCACCGGGGAGCTGTTTTTT.

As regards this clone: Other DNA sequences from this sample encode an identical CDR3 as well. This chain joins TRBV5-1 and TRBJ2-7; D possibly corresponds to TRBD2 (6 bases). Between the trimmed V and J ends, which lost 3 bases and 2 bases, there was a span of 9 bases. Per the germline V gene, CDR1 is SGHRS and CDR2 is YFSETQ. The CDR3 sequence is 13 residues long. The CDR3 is CASSSGLAYEQYF. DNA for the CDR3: TGCGCCAGCAGCTCGGGACTGGCCTACGAGCAGTACTTC.

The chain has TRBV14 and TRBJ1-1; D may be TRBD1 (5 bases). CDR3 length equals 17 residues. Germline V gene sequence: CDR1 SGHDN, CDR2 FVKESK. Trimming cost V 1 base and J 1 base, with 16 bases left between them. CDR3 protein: CASSQVTRGGGNTEAFF. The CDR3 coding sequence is TGTGCCAGCAGCCAAGTCACGCGGGGCGGGGGGAACACTGAAGCTTTCTTT.

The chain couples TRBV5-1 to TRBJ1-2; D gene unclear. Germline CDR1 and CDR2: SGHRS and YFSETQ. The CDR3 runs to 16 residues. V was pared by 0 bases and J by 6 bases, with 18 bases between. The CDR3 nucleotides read TGCGCCAGCAGCTTGGGGGAGTCGGTCTCCGAGGATGGCTACACCTTC. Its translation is CASSLGESVSEDGYTF.

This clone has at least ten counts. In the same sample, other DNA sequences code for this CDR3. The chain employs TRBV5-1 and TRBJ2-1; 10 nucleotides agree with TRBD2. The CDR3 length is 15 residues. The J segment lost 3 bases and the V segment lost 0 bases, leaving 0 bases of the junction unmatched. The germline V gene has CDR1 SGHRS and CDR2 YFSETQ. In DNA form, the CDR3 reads TGCGCCAGCAGCTTGGCTAGCGGGAGCTACAATGAGCAGTTCTTC. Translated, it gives CASSLASGSYNEQFF.

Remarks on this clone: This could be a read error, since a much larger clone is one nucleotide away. The CDR3 DNA reads TGTGCCAGCAGCGAGGACAGCTCTGGGGCCAACGTCCTGACTTTC. Protein: CASSEDSSGANVLTF. The rearrangement uses TRBV2 and TRBJ2-6; maybe TRBD1 (6 bases). The CDR3 loop spans 15 amino acids. The V gene lost 6 bases and the J gene lost 0 bases, with 9 bases spanning the gap. Germline V gene sequence: CDR1 SNHLY, CDR2 FYNNEI. Combining the CDR3 with reference TRBV2 and TRBJ2-6 gives the whole variable domain EPEVTQTPSHQVTQMGQEVILRCVPISNHLYFYWYRQILGQKVEFLVSFYNNEISEKSEIFDDQFSVERPDGSNFTLKIRSTKLEDSAMYFCASSEDSSGANVLTFGAGSRLTVL.

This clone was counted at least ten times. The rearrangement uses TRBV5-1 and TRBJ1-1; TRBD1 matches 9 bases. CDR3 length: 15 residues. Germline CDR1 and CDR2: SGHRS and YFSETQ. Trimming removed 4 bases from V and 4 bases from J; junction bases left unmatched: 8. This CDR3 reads CASSLGTGKATEAFF. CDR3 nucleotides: TGCGCCAGCAGCCTGGGGACAGGGAAGGCCACTGAAGCTTTCTTT.

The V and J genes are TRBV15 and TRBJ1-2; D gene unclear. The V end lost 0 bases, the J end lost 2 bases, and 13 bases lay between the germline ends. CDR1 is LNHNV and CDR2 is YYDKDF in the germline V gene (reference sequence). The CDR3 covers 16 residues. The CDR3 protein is CATSRDYAAENYGYTF. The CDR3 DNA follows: TGTGCCACCAGCAGAGATTACGCAGCCGAGAACTATGGCTACACCTTC.

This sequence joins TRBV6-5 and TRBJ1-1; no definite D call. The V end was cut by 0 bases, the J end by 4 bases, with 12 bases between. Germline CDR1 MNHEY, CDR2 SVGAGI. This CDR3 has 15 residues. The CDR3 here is CASSYSAAWGTEAFF. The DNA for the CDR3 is TGTGCCAGCAGTTACTCAGCAGCTTGGGGCACTGAAGCTTTCTTT.

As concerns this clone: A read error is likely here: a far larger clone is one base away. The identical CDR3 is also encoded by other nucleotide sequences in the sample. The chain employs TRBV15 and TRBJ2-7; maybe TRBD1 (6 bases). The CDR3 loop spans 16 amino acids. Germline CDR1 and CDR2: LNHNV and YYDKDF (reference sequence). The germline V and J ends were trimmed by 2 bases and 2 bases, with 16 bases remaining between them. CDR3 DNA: TGTGCCACCAGCAGATTAACAGGGACGAAAGCCTACGAGCAGTACTTC. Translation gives CATSRLTGTKAYEQYF.

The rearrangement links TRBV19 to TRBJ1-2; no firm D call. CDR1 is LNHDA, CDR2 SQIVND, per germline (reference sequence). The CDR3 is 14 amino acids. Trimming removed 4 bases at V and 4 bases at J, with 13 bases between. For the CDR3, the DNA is TGTGCCAGTAGTACCCCTGGACTTCTCTATGGCTACACCTTC. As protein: CASSTPGLLYGYTF.